This entry features one T cell receptor beta chain sequence. The antigen is not known. Clones were sequenced by immunoSEQ multiplex PCR, and TCRdb holds only the in-frame ones, with some missing. The data contain 25,000 to 35,000 clones, around 78% of them singletons. The source of the sample is a study of PD-1 blockade in classical Hodgkin lymphoma. Relapses following autologous stem cell transplantation were seen in all patients, with brentuximab vedotin exposure varying. General study results and limits: Complete responders had baseline diversity similar to newly diagnosed patients. Patients who began taking nivolumab under 1 year after ASCT were left out.

Germline CDR1 is LNHDA and CDR2 is SQIVND (reference sequence). The CDR3 is 15 residues long. V lost 3 bases to trimming and J lost 2 bases; unmatched junction nucleotides: 6. The clonotype originates from a human donor with classical Hodgkin lymphoma. The rearrangement joins TRBV19 to TRBJ1-2; 7 positions agree with TRBD1. Source: peripheral blood mononuclear cells (PBMCs), taken before the second cycle of nivolumab. The CDR3 spells CASSMGDSRNYGYTF. CDR3 sequence (DNA): TGTGCCAGTAGTATGGGGGACAGTAGAAACTATGGCTACACCTTC.